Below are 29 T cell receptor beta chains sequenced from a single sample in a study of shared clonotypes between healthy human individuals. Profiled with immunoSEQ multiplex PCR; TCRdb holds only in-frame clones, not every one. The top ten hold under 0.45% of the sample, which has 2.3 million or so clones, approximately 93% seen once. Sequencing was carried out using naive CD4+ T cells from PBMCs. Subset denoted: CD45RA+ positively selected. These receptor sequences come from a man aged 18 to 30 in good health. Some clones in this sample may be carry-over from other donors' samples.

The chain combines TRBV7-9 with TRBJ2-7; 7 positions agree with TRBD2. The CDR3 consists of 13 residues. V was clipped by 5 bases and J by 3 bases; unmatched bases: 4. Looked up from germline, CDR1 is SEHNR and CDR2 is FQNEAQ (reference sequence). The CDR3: CASSPSGDYEQYF. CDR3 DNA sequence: TGTGCCAGCAGCCCCAGCGGGGACTACGAGCAGTACTTC.

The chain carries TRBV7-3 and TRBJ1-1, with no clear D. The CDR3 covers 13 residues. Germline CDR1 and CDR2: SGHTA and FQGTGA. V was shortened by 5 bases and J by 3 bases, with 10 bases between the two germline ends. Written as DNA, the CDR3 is TGTGCCAGCAGCCGGAGCGGGGACACTGAAGCTTTCTTT. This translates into CASSRSGDTEAFF.

CDR3 nucleotide sequence: TGCGCCAGCAGCTCACCGGTGGGGAAGGGGCCCTACAATGAGCAGTTCTTC. Translation: CASSSPVGKGPYNEQFF. The J gene is TRBJ2-1, the V gene TRBV5-1; tentatively, D is TRBD1 (5 bases). Trimming removed 3 bases from V and 2 bases from J, with 18 bases in between. CDR1 and CDR2 (germline): SGHRS, YFSETQ. The CDR3 runs 17 residues.

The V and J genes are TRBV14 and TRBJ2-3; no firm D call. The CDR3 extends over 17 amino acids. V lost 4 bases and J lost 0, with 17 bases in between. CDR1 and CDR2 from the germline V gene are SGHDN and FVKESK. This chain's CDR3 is CASSPLSDWSSTDTQYF. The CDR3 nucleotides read TGTGCCAGCAGCCCCCTATCCGACTGGTCTAGCACAGATACGCAGTATTTT.

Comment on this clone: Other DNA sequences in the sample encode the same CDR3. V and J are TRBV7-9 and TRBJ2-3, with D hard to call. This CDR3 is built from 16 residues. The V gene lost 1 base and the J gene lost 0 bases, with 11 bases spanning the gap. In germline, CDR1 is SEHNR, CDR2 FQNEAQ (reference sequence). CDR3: CASSLVGGSSTDTQYF. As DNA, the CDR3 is TGTGCCAGCAGCTTAGTGGGCGGTTCTAGCACAGATACGCAGTATTTT.

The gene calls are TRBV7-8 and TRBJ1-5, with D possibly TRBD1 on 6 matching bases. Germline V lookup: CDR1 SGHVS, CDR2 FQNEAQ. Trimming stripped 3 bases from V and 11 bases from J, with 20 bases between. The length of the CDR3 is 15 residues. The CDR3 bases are TGTGCCAGCAGCTTGGGGGCTTTTGGGGTCTTAGCCCAGCATTTT. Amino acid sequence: CASSLGAFGVLAQHF. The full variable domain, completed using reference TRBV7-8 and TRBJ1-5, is GAGVSQSPRYKVAKRGQDVALRCDPISGHVSLFWYQQALGQGPEFLTYFQNEAQLDKSGLPSDRFFAERPEGSVSTLKIQRTQQEDSAVYLCASSLGAFGVLAQHFGDGTRLSIL.

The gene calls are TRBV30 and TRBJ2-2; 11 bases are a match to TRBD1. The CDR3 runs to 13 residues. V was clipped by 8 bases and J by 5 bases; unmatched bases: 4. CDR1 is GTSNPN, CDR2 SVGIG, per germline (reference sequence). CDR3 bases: TGTGCCGGACAGGGGGCGTGGACCGGGGAGCTGTTTTTT. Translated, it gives CAGQGAWTGELFF.

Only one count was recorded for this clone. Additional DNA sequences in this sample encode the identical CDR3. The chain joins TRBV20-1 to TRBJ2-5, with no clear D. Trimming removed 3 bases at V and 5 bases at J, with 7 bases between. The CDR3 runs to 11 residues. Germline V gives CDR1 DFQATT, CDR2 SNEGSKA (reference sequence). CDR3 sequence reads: CSARGQETQYF. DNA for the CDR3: TGCAGTGCTAGGGGTCAGGAGACCCAGTACTTC.

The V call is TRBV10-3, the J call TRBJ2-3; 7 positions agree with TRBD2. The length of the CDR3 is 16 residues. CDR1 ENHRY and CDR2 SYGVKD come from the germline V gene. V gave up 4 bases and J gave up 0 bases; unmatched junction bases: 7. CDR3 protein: CAISASGGSSTDTQYF. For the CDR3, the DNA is TGTGCCATCAGTGCCTCCGGGGGGAGTAGCACAGATACGCAGTATTTT.

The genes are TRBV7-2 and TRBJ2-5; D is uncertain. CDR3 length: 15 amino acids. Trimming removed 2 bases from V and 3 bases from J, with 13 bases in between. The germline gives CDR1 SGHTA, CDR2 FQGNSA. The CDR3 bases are TGTGCCAGCAGCTTATTAAGGCAGGTGGAAGAGACCCAGTACTTC. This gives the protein CASSLLRQVEETQYF. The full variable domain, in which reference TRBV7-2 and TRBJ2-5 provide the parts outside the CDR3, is GAGVSQSPSNKVTEKGKDVELRCDPISGHTALYWYRQSLGQGLEFLIYFQGNSAPDKSGLPSDRFSAERTGGSVSTLTIQRTQQEDSAVYLCASSLLRQVEETQYFGPGTRLLVL.

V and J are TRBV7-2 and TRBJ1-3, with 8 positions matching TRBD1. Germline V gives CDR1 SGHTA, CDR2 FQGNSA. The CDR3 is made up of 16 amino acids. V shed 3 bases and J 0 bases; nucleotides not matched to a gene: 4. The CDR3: CASSFTGTGSGNTIYF. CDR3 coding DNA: TGTGCCAGCAGCTTTACCGGGACAGGCTCTGGAAACACCATATATTTT.

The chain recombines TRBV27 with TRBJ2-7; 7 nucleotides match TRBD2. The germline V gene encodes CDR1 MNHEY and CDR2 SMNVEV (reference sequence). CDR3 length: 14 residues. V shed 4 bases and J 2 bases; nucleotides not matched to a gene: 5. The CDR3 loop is CASSYAGVTYEQYF. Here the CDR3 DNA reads TGTGCCAGCAGTTATGCGGGGGTAACCTACGAGCAGTACTTC.

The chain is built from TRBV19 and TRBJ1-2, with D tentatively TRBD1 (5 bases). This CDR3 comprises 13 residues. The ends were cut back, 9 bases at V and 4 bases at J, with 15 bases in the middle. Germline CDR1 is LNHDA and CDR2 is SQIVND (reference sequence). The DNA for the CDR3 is TGTGCCAGCGCCGGGACTGTCGCCTATGGCTACACCTTC. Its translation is CASAGTVAYGYTF.

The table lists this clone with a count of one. In DNA, the CDR3 is TGTGCCAGCAGTGACCGACTAGCGGGAGGGTCCCGCTCCTACGAGCAGTACTTC. Amino acids: CASSDRLAGGSRSYEQYF. V gene TRBV6-1 combines with J gene TRBJ2-7, with 14 positions matching TRBD2. The CDR3 extends over 18 amino acids. Germline CDR1 and CDR2: MNHNS and SASEGT. After removal of 3 bases from V and 0 bases from J, the junction contained 7 bases not matched to a gene.

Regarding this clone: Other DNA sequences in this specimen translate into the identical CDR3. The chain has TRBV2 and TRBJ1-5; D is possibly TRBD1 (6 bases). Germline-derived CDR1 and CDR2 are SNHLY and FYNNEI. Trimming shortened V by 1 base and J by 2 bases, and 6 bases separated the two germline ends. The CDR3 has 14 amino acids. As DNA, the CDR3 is TGTGCCAGCAGTGAAGAGGGGGGCAATCAGCCCCAGCATTTT. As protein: CASSEEGGNQPQHF.

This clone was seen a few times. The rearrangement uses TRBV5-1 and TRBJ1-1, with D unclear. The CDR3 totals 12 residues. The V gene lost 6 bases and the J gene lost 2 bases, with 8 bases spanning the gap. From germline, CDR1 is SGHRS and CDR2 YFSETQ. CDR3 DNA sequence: TGCGCCAGCACGGGCATTAACACTGAAGCTTTCTTT. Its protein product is CASTGINTEAFF.

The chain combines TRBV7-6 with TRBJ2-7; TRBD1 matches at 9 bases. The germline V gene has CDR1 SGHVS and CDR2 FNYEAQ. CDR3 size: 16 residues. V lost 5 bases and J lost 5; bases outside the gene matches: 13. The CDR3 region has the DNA TGTGCCAGCAGCCGACACCGGGACAGGGAAGCCGACGAGCAGTACTTC. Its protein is CASSRHRDREADEQYF.

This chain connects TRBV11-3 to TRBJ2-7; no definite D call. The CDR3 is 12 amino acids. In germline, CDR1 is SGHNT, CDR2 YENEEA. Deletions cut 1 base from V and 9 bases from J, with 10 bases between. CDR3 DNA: TGTGCCAGCAGCTTAGCCAATGTAGGGCAGTACTTC. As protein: CASSLANVGQYF.

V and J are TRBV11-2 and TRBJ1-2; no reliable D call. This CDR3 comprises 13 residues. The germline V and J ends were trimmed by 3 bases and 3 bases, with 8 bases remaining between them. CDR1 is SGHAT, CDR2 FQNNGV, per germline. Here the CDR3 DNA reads TGTGCCAGCAGCTTGTACGGGGACTATGGCTACACCTTC. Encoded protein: CASSLYGDYGYTF.

CDR3: CASSPQGYPVGYTF. The CDR3 bases are TGTGCCAGCAGTCCCCAGGGTTATCCGGTCGGCTACACCTTC. The chain has TRBV6-1 and TRBJ1-2, with D possibly being TRBD1 (5 bases). The CDR3 is made up of 14 amino acids. The germline V and J ends were trimmed by 5 bases and 8 bases, with 18 bases remaining between them. Germline-derived CDR1 and CDR2 are MNHNS and SASEGT.

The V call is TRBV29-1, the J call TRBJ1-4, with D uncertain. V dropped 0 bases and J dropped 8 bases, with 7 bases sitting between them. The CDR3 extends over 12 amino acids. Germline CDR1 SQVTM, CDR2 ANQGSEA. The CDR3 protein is CSVEDVTEKLFF. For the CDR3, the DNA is TGCAGCGTTGAAGACGTGACCGAAAAACTGTTTTTT.

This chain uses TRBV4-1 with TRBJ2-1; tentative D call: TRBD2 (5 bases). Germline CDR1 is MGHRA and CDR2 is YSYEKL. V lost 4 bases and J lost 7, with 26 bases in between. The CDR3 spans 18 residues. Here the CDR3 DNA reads TGCGCCAGCAGCCCCCGGGCCGAGCGTACGGGGTTCGGTAATGAGCAGTTCTTC. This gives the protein CASSPRAERTGFGNEQFF.

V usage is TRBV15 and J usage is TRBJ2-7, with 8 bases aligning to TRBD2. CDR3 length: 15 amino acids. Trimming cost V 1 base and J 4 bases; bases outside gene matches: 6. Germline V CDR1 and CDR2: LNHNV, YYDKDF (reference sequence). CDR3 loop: CATSRVAGLQYEQYF. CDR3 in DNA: TGTGCCACCAGCAGAGTAGCGGGACTGCAATACGAGCAGTACTTC. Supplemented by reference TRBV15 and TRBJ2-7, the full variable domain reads DAMVIQNPRYQVTQFGKPVTLSCSQTLNHNVMYWYQQKSSQAPKLLFHYYDKDFNNEADTPDNFQSRRPNTSFCFLDIRSPGLGDTAMYLCATSRVAGLQYEQYFGPGTRLTVT.

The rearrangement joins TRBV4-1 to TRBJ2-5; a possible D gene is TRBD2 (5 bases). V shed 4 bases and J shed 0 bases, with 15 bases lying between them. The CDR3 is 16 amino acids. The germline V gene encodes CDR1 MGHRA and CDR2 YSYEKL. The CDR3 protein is CASSPPGRRDQETQYF. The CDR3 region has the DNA TGCGCCAGCAGCCCCCCTGGGCGGCGGGACCAAGAGACCCAGTACTTC.

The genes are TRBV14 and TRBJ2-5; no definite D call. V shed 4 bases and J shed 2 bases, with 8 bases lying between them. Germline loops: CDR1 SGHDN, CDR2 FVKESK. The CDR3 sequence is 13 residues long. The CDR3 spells CASSLLGQETQYF. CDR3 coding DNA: TGTGCCAGCAGCCTCCTCGGGCAAGAGACCCAGTACTTC.

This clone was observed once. CDR3 sequence: CASSLLAVGGDNEQFF. CDR3 nucleotides: TGCGCCAGCAGCTTGCTGGCAGTCGGTGGCGACAATGAGCAGTTCTTC. The V and J genes are TRBV5-1 and TRBJ2-1; D is ambiguous. V was shortened by 1 base and J by 5 bases, with 16 bases between the two germline ends. The CDR3 spans 16 residues. In germline, CDR1 is SGHRS, CDR2 YFSETQ.

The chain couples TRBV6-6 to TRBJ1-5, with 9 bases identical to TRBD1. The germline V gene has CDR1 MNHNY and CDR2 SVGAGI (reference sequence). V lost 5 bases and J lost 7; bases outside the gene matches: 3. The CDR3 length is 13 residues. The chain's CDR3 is CASSDRGDQPQHF. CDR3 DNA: TGTGCCAGCAGTGACAGGGGGGACCAGCCCCAGCATTTT.

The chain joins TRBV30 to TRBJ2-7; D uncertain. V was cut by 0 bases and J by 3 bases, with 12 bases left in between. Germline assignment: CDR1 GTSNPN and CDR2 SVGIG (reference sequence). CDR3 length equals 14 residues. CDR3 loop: CAWSVSGVLYEQYF. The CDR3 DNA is TGTGCCTGGAGTGTATCTGGGGTTCTCTACGAGCAGTACTTC.

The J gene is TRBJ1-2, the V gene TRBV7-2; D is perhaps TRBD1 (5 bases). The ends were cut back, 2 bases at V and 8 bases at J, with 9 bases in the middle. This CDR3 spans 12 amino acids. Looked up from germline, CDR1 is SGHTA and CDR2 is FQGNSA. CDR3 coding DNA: TGTGCCAGCAGCTTAAACAGGATGGGCTACACCTTC. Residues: CASSLNRMGYTF.